A single sample gave rise to the 20 T cell receptor beta chains below, sequenced in a study of OX40 agonist ivuxolimab in advanced cancers. Method: immunoSEQ multiplex PCR; TCRdb's copy keeps in-frame clones and lacks some. The sample has approximately 30,000 clones, 70% to 90% seen once. The sample in question was CD4+ or CD8+ T cells sorted from blood, obtained in a trial of the OX40 agonist ivuxolimab. These TCRs come from an adult with an advanced solid tumor such as melanoma, head and neck, liver or kidney cancer.

The chain is built from TRBV7-9 and TRBJ1-2, with D maybe TRBD1 (5 bases). The CDR3 has 14 residues. Germline V CDR1 and CDR2: SEHNR, FQNEAQ (reference sequence). V dropped 6 bases and J dropped 2 bases, with 13 bases sitting between them. The CDR3 is CASSIPGLNYGYTF. In DNA, the CDR3 is TGTGCCAGCAGTATCCCGGGACTGAACTATGGCTACACCTTC.

The V and J genes are TRBV29-1 and TRBJ1-6; 7 bases line up with TRBD1. The ends lost 8 bases at V and 5 bases at J; junction bases unmatched: 15. The CDR3 has 16 amino acids. Germline CDR1 and CDR2: SQVTM and ANQGSEA. The CDR3 loop is CSKVQGERIHNSPLHF. As DNA, the CDR3 is TGCAGCAAGGTCCAGGGGGAAAGAATTCATAATTCACCCCTCCACTTT.

This chain connects TRBV19 to TRBJ2-7, with 10 bases matching TRBD1. Germline V gene sequence: CDR1 LNHDA, CDR2 SQIVND (reference sequence). The ends lost 4 bases at V and 3 bases at J; junction bases unmatched: 9. This CDR3 is built from 16 residues. The CDR3 coding sequence is TGTGCCAGTAGTAACCTGTGGGGACAGGGGATCTACGAGCAGTACTTC. It translates to CASSNLWGQGIYEQYF. The complete variable domain, with remaining parts taken from reference TRBV19 and TRBJ2-7, reads DGGITQSPKYLFRKEGQNVTLSCEQNLNHDAMYWYRQDPGQGLRLIYYSQIVNDFQKGDIAEGYSVSREKKESFPLTVTSAQKNPTAFYLCASSNLWGQGIYEQYFGPGTRLTVT.

The V call is TRBV27, the J call TRBJ2-7; 7 positions match TRBD1. Germline CDR1 and CDR2: MNHEY and SMNVEV (reference sequence). The CDR3 sequence is 14 residues long. J gave up 3 bases and V 0 bases, and 2 bases lay outside the gene matches. CDR3 protein: CASSLSGTDYEQYF. CDR3 sequence (DNA): TGTGCCAGCAGTTTATCCGGGACAGACTACGAGCAGTACTTC.

This clone was counted once. V is TRBV28 and J is TRBJ1-2; tentative D call: TRBD1 (5 bases). The germline gives CDR1 MDHEN, CDR2 SYDVKM. The CDR3 sequence is 16 residues long. V lost 3 bases and J 4 bases, leaving 18 bases between the germline ends. The CDR3 bases are TGTGCCAGCAGTTTTGGGCGGGGCAGAGGATTCTATGGCTACACCTTC. Translating it yields CASSFGRGRGFYGYTF.

A note on this clone: The same CDR3 is also encoded by other DNA sequences in this sample. The chain combines TRBV7-9 with TRBJ2-7, with a weak D call TRBD2 (5 bases). The CDR3 is made up of 12 amino acids. V was clipped by 5 bases and J by 3 bases, with 8 bases between them. The germline CDR1 and CDR2 sequences are SEHNR and FQNEAQ (reference sequence). The CDR3 sequence: CASSLGVYEQYF. The CDR3 bases are TGTGCCAGCAGCCTCGGGGTCTACGAGCAGTACTTC.

This sequence joins TRBV19 and TRBJ2-7, with 11 positions matching TRBD1. The V gene's germline CDR1 is LNHDA and CDR2 SQIVND (reference sequence). V trimming: 8 bases; J trimming: 0 bases; junction bases outside the gene matches: 6. The length of the CDR3 is 15 residues. CDR3 region: CASSAGTGGSYEQYF. In nucleotides, the CDR3 is TGTGCCAGTTCGGCCGGGACAGGGGGCTCCTACGAGCAGTACTTC.

This chain joins TRBV5-5 and TRBJ1-5; D call uncertain. The CDR3 is 14 amino acids. Germline loops: CDR1 SGHKS, CDR2 YYEKEE (reference sequence). The V gene lost 0 bases and the J gene lost 4 bases, with 8 bases spanning the gap. In nucleotides, the CDR3 is TGTGCCAGCAGCTTGGCGAGTGAGAATCAGCCCCAGCATTTT. Amino acid sequence: CASSLASENQPQHF.

V gene TRBV7-8 combines with J gene TRBJ2-7; TRBD2 matches 10 bases. Trimming took 1 base from V and 2 from J; bases not matched to a gene: 8. The CDR3 length is 17 residues. Germline V gene data show CDR1 as SGHVS and CDR2 as FQNEAQ. Written as DNA, the CDR3 is TGTGCCAGCAGCTTAGAACTGGGACTAGCGCCAACCTACGAGCAGTACTTC. This sequence encodes CASSLELGLAPTYEQYF.

Only one count was recorded for this clone. This sequence joins TRBV9 and TRBJ2-6, with TRBD1 matching over 12 bases. Unmatched junction bases numbered 9, after V lost 4 bases and J lost 4 bases. The CDR3 consists of 18 residues. Germline V gene sequence: CDR1 SGDLS, CDR2 YYNGEE. For the CDR3, the DNA is TGTGCCAGCAGCCTGAACCGGGACAGGGGGCGCGGGGCCAACGTCCTGACTTTC. Translation gives CASSLNRDRGRGANVLTF.

The V gene is TRBV11-2, the J gene TRBJ2-7; D is perhaps TRBD2 (6 bases). The CDR3 totals 13 residues. Per the germline V gene, CDR1 is SGHAT and CDR2 is FQNNGV. Trimming took 5 bases from V and 4 from J, leaving 12 bases between them. The CDR3 here is CASSPPGRYEQYF. CDR3 DNA sequence: TGTGCCAGCAGCCCCCCTGGGAGGTACGAGCAGTACTTC.

J is TRBJ1-2 and V is TRBV5-5, with D possibly matching TRBD1 (5 bases). Trimming left V 4 bases short and J 7 bases short, with 14 bases between. The CDR3 spans 13 residues. Germline values: CDR1 SGHKS, CDR2 YYEKEE (reference sequence). The CDR3 DNA reads as TGTGCCAGCAGCCCCCGGGACGTTGGTGGCTACACCTTC. As protein: CASSPRDVGGYTF.

The J gene is TRBJ2-7, the V gene TRBV6-1; 7 nucleotides match TRBD1. Germline loops: CDR1 MNHNS, CDR2 SASEGT. This CDR3 has 15 residues. J gave up 3 bases and V 6 bases, and 11 bases lay outside the gene matches. CDR3 DNA: TGTGCCAGCAGAACCATTCCGACAGGGTACTACGAGCAGTACTTC. Translation gives CASRTIPTGYYEQYF.

This chain connects TRBV21-1 to TRBJ1-5; TRBD1, the table's D call, was not compared with the DNA. TRBV21-1 is flagged as a pseudogene. The CDR3 sequence is 16 residues long. CDR3 sequence: CASSKESGQGSQPQHF. The DNA of the CDR3 is TGTGCCAGCAGCAAAGAGAGTGGGCAGGGAAGCCAGCCCCAGCATTTT.

This rearrangement joins TRBV2 to TRBJ2-3, with a tentative D call TRBD2 (6 bases). Germline V CDR1 and CDR2: SNHLY, FYNNEI. V was trimmed by 4 bases and J by 6 bases, leaving 20 bases between them. The CDR3 loop spans 16 amino acids. In DNA, the CDR3 is TGTGCCAGCAGTGGGAACCGGGACTGGCTTTTGGATACGCAGTATTTT. Protein product: CASSGNRDWLLDTQYF. The whole variable domain, filled in from reference TRBV2 and TRBJ2-3, reads EPEVTQTPSHQVTQMGQEVILRCVPISNHLYFYWYRQILGQKVEFLVSFYNNEISEKSEIFDDQFSVERPDGSNFTLKIRSTKLEDSAMYFCASSGNRDWLLDTQYFGPGTRLTVL.

This clone was seen once. This rearrangement joins TRBV7-9 to TRBJ1-2, with TRBD1 matching 7 bases. The CDR3 sequence is 16 residues long. The V segment lost 0 bases and the J segment 4 bases; nucleotides outside the gene matches: 8. Germline CDR1 and CDR2: SEHNR and FQNEAQ (reference sequence). In nucleotides, the CDR3 is TGTGCCAGCAGCTTAGCCCGCCTCAGGGGGGCCTATGGCTACACCTTC. Translation gives CASSLARLRGAYGYTF.

The chain is built from TRBV5-6 and TRBJ2-7, with a tentative D call TRBD2 (6 bases). Germline V lookup: CDR1 SGHDT, CDR2 YYEEEE. The CDR3 has 14 residues. V was cut by 4 bases and J by 0 bases, with 11 bases left in between. The CDR3 protein is CASSGGLGSYEQYF. The DNA for the CDR3 is TGTGCCAGCAGCGGGGGACTCGGCTCCTACGAGCAGTACTTC.

For the CDR3, the DNA is TGTGCCAGCAGCCCGGGACCGACGGACGAGCAGTACTTC. Translating it yields CASSPGPTDEQYF. The rearrangement joins TRBV14 to TRBJ2-7, with D perhaps matching TRBD1 or TRBD2 (5 bases each). This CDR3 region has 13 residues. The ends were cut back, 4 bases at V and 5 bases at J, with 12 bases in the middle. The germline gives CDR1 SGHDN, CDR2 FVKESK.

V is TRBV7-9 and J is TRBJ1-2, with D possibly being TRBD1 (5 bases). The CDR3 is 12 amino acids. Germline CDR1 SEHNR, CDR2 FQNEAQ (reference sequence). Trimming removed 1 base at V and 9 bases at J, with 9 bases between. CDR3 protein: CASSLEGKSYTF. The CDR3 nucleotides read TGTGCCAGCAGCTTAGAGGGGAAAAGCTACACCTTC. Filled out from reference TRBV7-9 and TRBJ1-2, the complete variable domain reads DTGVSQNPRHKITKRGQNVTFRCDPISEHNRLYWYRQTLGQGPEFLTYFQNEAQLEKSRLLSDRFSAERPKGSFSTLEIQRTEQGDSAMYLCASSLEGKSYTFGSGTRLTVV.

The sample holds one count of this clone. The chain links TRBV6-5 to TRBJ1-1, with D maybe TRBD1 (6 bases). The CDR3 spans 13 residues. Looked up from germline, CDR1 is MNHEY and CDR2 is SVGAGI. The ends were cut back, 6 bases at V and 4 bases at J, with 12 bases in the middle. The CDR3 coding sequence is TGTGCCAGCAGCCTACAGGGATTCACTGAAGCTTTCTTT. It codes for CASSLQGFTEAFF.